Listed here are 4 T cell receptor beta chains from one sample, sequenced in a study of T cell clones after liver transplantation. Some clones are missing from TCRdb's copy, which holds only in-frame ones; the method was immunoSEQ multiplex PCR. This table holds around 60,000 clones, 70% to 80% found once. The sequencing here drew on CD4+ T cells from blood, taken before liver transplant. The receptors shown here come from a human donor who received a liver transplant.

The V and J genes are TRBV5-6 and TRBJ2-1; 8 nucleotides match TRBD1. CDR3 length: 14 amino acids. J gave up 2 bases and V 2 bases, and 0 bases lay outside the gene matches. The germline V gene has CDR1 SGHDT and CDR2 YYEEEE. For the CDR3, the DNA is TGTGCCAGCAGCTTACAGGGGGCCTACAATGAGCAGTTCTTC. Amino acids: CASSLQGAYNEQFF.

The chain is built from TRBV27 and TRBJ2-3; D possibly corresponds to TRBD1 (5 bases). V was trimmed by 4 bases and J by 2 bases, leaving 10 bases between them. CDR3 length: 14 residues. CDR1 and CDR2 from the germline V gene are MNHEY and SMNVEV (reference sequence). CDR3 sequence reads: CASSWQGYTDTQYF. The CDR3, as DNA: TGTGCCAGCAGTTGGCAGGGCTACACAGATACGCAGTATTTT.

For the CDR3, the DNA is TGTGCCAGCTCAACCGGGACAGGGGGCACGGAGACCCAGTACTTC. Translated, it gives CASSTGTGGTETQYF. The chain employs TRBV18 and TRBJ2-5; TRBD1 matches at 12 bases. The germline gives CDR1 KGHSH, CDR2 LQKENI. This CDR3 has 15 residues. V lost 5 bases and J lost 5; bases outside the gene matches: 6.

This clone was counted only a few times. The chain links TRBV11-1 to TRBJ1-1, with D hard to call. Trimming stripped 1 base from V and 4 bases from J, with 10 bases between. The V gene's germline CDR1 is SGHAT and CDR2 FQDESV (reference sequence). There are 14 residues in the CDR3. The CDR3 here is CASSLEGGITEAFF. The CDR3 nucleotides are TGTGCCAGCAGCTTAGAGGGAGGAATCACTGAAGCTTTCTTT. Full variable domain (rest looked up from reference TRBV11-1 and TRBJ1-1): EAEVAQSPRYKITEKSQAVAFWCDPISGHATLYWYRQILGQGPELLVQFQDESVVDDSQLPKDRFSAERLKGVDSTLKIQPAELGDSAMYLCASSLEGGITEAFFGQGTRLTVV.